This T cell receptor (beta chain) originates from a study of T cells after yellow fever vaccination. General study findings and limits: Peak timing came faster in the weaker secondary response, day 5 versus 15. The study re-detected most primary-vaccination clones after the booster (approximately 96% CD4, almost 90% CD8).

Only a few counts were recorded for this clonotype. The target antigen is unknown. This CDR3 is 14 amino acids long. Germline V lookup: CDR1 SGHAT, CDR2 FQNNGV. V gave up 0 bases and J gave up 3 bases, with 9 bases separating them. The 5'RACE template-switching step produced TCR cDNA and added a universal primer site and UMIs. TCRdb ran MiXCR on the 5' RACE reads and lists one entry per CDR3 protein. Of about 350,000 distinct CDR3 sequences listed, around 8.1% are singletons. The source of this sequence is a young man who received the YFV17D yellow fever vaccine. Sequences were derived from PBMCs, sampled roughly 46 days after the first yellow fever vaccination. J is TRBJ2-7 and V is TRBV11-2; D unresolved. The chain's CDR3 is CASSLDPAVYEQYF. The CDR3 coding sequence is TGTGCCAGCAGCTTAGATCCCGCAGTCTACGAGCAGTACTTC.